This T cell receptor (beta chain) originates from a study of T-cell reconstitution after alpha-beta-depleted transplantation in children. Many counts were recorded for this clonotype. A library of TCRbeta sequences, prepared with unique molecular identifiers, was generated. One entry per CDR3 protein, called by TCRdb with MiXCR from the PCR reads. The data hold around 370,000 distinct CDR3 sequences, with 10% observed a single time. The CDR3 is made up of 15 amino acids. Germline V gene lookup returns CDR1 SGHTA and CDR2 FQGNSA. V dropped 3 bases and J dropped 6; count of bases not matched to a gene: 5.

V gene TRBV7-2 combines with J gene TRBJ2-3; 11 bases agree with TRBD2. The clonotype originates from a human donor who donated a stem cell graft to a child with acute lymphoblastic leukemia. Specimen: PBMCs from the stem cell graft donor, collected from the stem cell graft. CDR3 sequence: CASSLGLAEGDTQYF. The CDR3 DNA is TGTGCCAGCAGCTTGGGACTAGCGGAAGGGGATACGCAGTATTTT. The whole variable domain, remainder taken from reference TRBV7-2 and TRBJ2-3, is GAGVSQSPSNKVTEKGKDVELRCDPISGHTALYWYRQSLGQGLEFLIYFQGNSAPDKSGLPSDRFSAERTGGSVSTLTIQRTQQEDSAVYLCASSLGLAEGDTQYFGPGTRLTVL.